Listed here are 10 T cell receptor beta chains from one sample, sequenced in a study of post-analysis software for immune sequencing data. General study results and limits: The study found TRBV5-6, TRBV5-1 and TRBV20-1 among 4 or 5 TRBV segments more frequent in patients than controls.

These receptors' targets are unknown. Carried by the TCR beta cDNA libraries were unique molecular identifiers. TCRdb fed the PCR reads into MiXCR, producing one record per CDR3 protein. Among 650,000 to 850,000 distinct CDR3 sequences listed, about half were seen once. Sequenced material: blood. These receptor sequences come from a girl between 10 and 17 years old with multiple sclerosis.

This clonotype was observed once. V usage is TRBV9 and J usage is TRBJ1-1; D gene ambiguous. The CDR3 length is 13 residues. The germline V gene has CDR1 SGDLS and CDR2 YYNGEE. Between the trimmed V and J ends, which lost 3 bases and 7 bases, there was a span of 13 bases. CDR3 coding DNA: TGTGCCAGCAGCGCACCCCGGGCGGGTGAAGCTTTCTTT. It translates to CASSAPRAGEAFF.

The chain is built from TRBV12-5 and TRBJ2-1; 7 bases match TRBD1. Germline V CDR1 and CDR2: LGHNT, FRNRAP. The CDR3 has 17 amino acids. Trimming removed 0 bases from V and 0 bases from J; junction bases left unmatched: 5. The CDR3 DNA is TGTGCTAGTGGTTTGGTAAGGGGGCCCAGCTCCTACAATGAGCAGTTCTTC. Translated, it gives CASGLVRGPSSYNEQFF.

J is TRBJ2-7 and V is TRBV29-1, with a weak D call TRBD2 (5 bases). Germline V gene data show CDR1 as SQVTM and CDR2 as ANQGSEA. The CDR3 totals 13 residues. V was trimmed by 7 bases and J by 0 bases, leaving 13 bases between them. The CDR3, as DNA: TGCAGCGGCAAAAGCGGAAGCTCCTACGAGCAGTACTTC. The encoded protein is CSGKSGSSYEQYF.

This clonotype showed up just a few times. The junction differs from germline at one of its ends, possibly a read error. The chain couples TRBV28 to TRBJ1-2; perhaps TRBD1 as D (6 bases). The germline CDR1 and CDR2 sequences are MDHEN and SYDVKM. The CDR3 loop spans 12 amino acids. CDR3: CASSVRGYSYTF. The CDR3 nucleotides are TGTGCCAGCAGTGTCAGGGGCTATAGCTACACCTTC.

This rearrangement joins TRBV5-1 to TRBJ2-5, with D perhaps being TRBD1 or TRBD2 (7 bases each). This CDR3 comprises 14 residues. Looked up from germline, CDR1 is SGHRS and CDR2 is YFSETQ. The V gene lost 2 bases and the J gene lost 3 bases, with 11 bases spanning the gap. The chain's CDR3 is CASSLSGGEETQYF. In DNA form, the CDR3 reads TGCGCCAGCAGCTTATCAGGGGGGGAAGAGACCCAGTACTTC.

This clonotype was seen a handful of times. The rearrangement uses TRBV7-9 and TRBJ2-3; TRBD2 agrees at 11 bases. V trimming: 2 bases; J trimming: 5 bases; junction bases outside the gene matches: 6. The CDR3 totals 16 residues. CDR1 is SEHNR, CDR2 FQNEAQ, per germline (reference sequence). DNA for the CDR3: TGTGCCAGCAGCTTAACTAGCGGGAGTAGTGAAGATACGCAGTATTTT. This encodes CASSLTSGSSEDTQYF.

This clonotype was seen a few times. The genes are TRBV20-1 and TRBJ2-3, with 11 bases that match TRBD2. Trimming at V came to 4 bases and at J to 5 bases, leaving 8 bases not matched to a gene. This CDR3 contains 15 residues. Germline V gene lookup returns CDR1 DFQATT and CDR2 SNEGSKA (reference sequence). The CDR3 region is CSATFGLAGGDTQYF. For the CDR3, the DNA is TGCAGTGCTACCTTCGGGCTAGCGGGAGGAGATACGCAGTATTTT.

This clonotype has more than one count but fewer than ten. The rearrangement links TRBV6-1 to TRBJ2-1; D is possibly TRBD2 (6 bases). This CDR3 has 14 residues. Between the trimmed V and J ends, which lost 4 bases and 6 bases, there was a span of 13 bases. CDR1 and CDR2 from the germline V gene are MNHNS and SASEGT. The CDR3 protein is CASSGGTGTNEQFF. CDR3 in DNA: TGTGCCAGCAGTGGGGGGACTGGAACCAATGAGCAGTTCTTC.

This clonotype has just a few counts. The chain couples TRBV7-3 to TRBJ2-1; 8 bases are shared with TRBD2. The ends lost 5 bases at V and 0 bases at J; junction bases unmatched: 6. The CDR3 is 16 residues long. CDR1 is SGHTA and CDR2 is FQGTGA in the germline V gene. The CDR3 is CASSPIAGSSYNEQFF. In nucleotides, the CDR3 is TGTGCCAGCAGCCCCATAGCGGGAAGCTCCTACAATGAGCAGTTCTTC.

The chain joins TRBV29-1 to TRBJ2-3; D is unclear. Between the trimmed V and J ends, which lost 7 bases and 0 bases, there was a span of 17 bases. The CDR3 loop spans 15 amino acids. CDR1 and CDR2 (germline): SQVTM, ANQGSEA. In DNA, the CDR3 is TGCAGCGCCGCCTCTCGTACGGGTAGCACAGATACGCAGTATTTT. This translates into CSAASRTGSTDTQYF.